In its sample, the clone carrying this T cell receptor (beta chain) was seen a few times. Antigen: not known. V lost 2 bases and J lost 3; bases outside the gene matches: 2. The CDR3 length is 13 residues. Germline lookup yields CDR1 DFQATT and CDR2 SNEGSKA (reference sequence). These data belong to a study of response to subunit inactivated influenza vaccine. Study results and limitations: Each seasonal flu vaccination may recruit only limited new T cells, authors suggested.

Via MiXCR, TCRdb re-called the RT-PCR reads, giving one row per CDR3 protein. The sample comprises about 540,000 distinct CDR3 sequences, around a quarter of which are singletons, and about 2.8% rests with the top ten. These data were also filed under a second study, of T cells expressing NK-cell markers. That source adds: The cDNA for TCR beta came from 5'RACE template switching with UMIs. Sequencing covered eight donors, seven HCMV-seropositive and one seronegative. It remained uncertain whether the expanded NKG2C+ T cell clones were specific for HCMV antigens.

The sequence came from a man in his fifties who received an inactivated influenza vaccine. The gene calls are TRBV20-1 and TRBJ2-5, with TRBD1 matching 8 bases. Sample: CD4+ T cells sorted from PBMCs, taken about 13 days after vaccination. CDR3 region: CSARKTGEETQYF. CDR3 sequence (DNA): TGCAGTGCTAGAAAGACAGGGGAAGAGACCCAGTACTTC.